This entry describes one T cell receptor (beta chain). The target of this receptor is not known. Base qualities are not at hand, and no much larger clone is one base apart. This record belongs to a study of blood T cell repertoires in COVID-19 (dated by TCRdb to 2020 to 2022). In terms of the full investigation: ImmuneRACE Cohort 3 recovered participants were defined by two consecutive negative NP/OP PCR tests, healthcare professional clearance, or symptom resolution. Samples covering the acute and convalescent phases of COVID-19 were provided by collaborators in the United States, Italy and Spain. Where available, HLA class I and class II types were obtained from metadata supplied by the sample provider rather than from assay-based typing. A freely available public database, intended as a resource for researchers studying the immune response to SARS-CoV-2, is where the repertoires were released. The prospective study material was composed of cDNA or gDNA derived from T cells, B-cell-depleted T cells, or PBMCs. The dataset comprised deeply sampled blood TCRbeta repertoires from subjects exposed to, actively infected with, or recovered from COVID-19. Sample metadata almost always included a de-identified subject ID, COVID-19 status, age in years and sex. The samples were drawn from two sources: the first 160 participants of the ongoing ImmuneRACE study, and 1,254 subjects contributed by 6 global collaborators.

Participants in the prospective study were aged roughly 18 to 90 years, lived in 20 to 25 United States geographic areas, and enrolled through a virtual design. To assign participants to cohorts, the prospective study relied on clinical history that participants themselves reported in a screening survey and a study questionnaire. In the prospective study, whole blood, serum and a nasopharyngeal or oropharyngeal swab were collected from each participant by mobile phlebotomists. Prospective study participants could optionally give additional blood draws and questionnaires over a roughly two-month period. Prospective study blood samples were shipped either frozen or at room temperature before DNA extraction. Study-wide conclusions, independent of this receptor: Clinical and demographic metadata were provided uncurated, with the amount varying by source and participant.

Counted from cysteine to phenylalanine, this CDR3 has 16 amino acids. The DNA shown is the 48-base CDR3, in frame from base 1. From V the trimming removes 4 bases and from J it removes 4 bases, while the gene matches leave 13 bases of the junction unaccounted for. CDR1 and CDR2 were assigned from the germline V gene (reference sequence) as SGHNT and YYREEE. TCRbeta CDR3 regions were amplified from genomic DNA by means of the immunoSEQ Assay, a bias-controlled multiplex PCR. As for the authors' bioinformatics: The number of nucleated cells in each sample was estimated by amplification of reference gene primers within the assay. To quantify the absolute abundance of each unique TCRbeta CDR3 rearrangement, sequence reads were collapsed and filtered. For each sample, productive Simpson clonality was calculated as the square root of Simpson's diversity index across productive rearrangements. TCRdb provides this immuneACCESS table in a form limited to in-frame rearrangements. Some clones are lacking; in checked studies, under half of them reflect an unresolved V gene, and why the rest are absent is not known. V, J and clone size derive from that table, while D and trimming were established from the DNA sequence. The sample table holds a few hundred thousand clones, of which roughly 91% were seen once. The top ten constitute about 7% of the sample.

The V gene is TRBV5-4 and the J gene is TRBJ2-5, with 7 bases aligning to TRBD2. The specimen was PBMCs or T cells enriched from blood (not recorded which). The clonotype originates from a young man in a cohort exposed to, infected with or recovered from COVID-19 (not recorded which). The DNA is TGTGCCAGCAGCCCTAAGAACAGGCCGGGGGGAGAGACCCAGTACTTC. Its coded protein is CASSPKNRPGGETQYF.